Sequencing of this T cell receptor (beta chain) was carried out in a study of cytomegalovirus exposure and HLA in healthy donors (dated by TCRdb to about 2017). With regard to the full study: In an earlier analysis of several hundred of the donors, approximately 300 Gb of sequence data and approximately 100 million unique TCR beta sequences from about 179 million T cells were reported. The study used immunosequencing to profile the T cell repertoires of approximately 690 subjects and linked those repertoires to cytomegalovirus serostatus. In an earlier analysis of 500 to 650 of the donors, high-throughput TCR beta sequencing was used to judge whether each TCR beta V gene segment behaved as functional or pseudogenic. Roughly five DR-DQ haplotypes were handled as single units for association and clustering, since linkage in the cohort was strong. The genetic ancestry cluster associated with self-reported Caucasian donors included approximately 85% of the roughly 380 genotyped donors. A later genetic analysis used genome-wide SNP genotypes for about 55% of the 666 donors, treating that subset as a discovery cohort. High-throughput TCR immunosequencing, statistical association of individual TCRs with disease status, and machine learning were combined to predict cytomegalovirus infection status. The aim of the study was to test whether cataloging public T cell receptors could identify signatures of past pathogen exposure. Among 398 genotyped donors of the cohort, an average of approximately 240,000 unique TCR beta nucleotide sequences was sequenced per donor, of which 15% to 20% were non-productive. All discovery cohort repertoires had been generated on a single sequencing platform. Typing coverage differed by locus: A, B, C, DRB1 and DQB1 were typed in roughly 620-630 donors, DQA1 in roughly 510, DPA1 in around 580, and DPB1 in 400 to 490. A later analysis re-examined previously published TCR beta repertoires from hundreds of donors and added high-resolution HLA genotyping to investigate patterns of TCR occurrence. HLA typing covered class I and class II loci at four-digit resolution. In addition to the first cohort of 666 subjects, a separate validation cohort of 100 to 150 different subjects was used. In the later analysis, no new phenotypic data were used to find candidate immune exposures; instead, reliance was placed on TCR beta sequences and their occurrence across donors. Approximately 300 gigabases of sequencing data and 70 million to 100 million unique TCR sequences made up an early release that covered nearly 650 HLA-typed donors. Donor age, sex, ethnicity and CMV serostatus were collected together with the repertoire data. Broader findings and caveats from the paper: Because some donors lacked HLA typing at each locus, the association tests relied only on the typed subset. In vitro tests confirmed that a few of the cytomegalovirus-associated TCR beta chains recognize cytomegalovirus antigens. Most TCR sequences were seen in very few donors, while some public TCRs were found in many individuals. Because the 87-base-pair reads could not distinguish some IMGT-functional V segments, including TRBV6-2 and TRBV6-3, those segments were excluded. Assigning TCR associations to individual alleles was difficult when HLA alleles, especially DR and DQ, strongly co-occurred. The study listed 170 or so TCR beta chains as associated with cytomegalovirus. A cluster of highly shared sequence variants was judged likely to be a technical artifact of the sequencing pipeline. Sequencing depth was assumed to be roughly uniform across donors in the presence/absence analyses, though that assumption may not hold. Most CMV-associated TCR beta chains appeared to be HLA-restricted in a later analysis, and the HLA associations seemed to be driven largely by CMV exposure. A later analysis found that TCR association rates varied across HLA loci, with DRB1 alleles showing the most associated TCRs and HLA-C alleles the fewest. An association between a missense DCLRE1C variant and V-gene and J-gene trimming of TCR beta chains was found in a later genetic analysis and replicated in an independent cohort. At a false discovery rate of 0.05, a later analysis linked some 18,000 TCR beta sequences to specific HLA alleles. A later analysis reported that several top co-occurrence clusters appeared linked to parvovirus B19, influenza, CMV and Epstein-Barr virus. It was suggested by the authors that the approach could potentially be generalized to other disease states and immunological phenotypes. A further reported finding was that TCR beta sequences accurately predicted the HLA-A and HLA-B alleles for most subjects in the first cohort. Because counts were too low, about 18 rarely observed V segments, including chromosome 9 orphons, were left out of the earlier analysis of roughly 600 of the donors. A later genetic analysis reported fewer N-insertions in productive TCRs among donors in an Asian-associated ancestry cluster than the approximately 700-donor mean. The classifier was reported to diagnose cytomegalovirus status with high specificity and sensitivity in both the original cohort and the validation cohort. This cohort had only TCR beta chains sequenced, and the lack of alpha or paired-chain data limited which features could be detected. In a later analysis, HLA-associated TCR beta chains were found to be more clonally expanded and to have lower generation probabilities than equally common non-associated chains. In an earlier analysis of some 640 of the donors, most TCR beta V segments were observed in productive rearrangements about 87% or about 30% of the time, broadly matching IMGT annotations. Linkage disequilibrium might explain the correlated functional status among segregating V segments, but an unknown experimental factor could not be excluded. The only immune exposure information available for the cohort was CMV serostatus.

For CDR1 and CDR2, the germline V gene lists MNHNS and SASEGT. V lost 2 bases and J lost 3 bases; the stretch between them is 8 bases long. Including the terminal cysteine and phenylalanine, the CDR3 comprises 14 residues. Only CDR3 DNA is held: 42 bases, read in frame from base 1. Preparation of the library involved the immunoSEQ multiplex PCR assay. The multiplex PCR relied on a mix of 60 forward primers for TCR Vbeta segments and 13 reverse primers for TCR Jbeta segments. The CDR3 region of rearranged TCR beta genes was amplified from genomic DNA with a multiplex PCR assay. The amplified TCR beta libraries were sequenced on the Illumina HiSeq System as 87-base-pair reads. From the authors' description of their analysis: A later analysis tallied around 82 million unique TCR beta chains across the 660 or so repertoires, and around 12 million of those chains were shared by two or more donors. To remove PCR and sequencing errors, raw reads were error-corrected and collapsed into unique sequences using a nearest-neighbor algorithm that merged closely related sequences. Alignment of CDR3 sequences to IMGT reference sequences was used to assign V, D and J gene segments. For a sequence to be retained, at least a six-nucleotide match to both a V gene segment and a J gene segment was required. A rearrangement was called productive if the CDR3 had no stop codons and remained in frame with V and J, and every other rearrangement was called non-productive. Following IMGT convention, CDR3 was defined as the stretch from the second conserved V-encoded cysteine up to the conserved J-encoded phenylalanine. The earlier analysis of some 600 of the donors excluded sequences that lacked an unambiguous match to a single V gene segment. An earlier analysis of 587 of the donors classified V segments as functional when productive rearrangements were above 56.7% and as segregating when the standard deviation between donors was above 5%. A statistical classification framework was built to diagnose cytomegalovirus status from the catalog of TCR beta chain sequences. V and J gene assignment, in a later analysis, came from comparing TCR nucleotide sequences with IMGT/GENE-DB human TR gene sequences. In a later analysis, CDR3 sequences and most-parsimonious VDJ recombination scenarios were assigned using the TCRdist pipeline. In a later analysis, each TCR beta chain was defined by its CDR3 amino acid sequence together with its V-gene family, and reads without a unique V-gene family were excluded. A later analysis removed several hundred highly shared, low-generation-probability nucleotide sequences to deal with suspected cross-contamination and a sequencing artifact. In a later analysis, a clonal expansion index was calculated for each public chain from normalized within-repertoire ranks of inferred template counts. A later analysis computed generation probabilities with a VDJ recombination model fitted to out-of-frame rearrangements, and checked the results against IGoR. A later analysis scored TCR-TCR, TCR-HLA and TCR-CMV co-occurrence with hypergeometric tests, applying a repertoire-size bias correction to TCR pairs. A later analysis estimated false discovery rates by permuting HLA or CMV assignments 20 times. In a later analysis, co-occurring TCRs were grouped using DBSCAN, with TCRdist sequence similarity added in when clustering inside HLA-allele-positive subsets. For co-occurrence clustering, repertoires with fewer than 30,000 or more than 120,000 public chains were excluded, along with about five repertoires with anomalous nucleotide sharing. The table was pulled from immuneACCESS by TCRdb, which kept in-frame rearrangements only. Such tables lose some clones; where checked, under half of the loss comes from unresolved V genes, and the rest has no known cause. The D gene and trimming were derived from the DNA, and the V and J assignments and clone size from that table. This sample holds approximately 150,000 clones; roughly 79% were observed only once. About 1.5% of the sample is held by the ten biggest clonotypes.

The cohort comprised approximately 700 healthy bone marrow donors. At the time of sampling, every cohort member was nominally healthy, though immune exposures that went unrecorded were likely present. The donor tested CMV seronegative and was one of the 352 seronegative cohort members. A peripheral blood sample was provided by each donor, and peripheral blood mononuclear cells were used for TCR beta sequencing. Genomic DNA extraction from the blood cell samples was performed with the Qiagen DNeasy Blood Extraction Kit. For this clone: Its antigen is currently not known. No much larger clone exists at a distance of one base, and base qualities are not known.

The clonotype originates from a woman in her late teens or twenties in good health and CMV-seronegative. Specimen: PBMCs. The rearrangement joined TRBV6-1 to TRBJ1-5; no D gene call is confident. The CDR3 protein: CASSEITVNQPQHF. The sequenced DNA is TGTGCCAGCAGTGAAATCACAGTCAATCAGCCCCAGCATTTT.